This TCR beta chain derives from a study of blood T cell repertoires in COVID-19. Across the whole study: From the United States, Italy and Spain came samples of acute and convalescent COVID-19. PBMCs, B-cell-depleted T cells, or T cells provided the cDNA or gDNA that made up the material.

There are 11 residues in the CDR3. V was pared by 10 bases and J by 7 bases, with 13 bases between. Germline CDR1 LNHDA, CDR2 SQIVND (reference sequence). Authors' analysis steps: Estimation of nucleated cell counts relied on the amplification of reference gene primers. Repertoires were generated with immunoSEQ multiplex PCR, while TCRdb's copy carries only in-frame clones and drops some. V, J and clone size reflect that table, while D and trimming were determined from the DNA. This table holds over 100,000 clones, more than 75% found once. This TCR derives from a man aged 35 to 55 with acute or convalescent COVID-19. The sequencing sample was made of peripheral blood. The chain carries TRBV19 and TRBJ1-2; maybe TRBD1 (6 bases). In DNA form, the CDR3 reads TGTGCCACGAGGGACATCCCTGGCTACACCTTC. As protein: CATRDIPGYTF. The full variable domain, with the rest looked up from reference TRBV19 and TRBJ1-2, is DGGITQSPKYLFRKEGQNVTLSCEQNLNHDAMYWYRQDPGQGLRLIYYSQIVNDFQKGDIAEGYSVSREKKESFPLTVTSAQKNPTAFYLCATRDIPGYTFGSGTRLTVV.